These T cell receptor beta chains were read from a single sample in a study of cytomegalovirus exposure and HLA in healthy donors. Profiled with immunoSEQ multiplex PCR; TCRdb holds only in-frame clones, not every one. The table records some 100,000 clones, about 70% of them present only once. Sequencing used PBMCs. These receptors all come from a woman younger than 35 in good health and CMV-seropositive. CDR3s include the opening cysteine and the closing phenylalanine or tryptophan. The D gene is left open where the match is weak. Clone size, where shown, is once, few, many, or a class for clones that have expanded.

J,D,size,V,DNA,CDR3
TRBJ1-1,NA,NA,TRBV7-7,TGTGCTAGCAGCCCGATGGAGGGAACTGAAGCTTTCTTT,CASSPMEGTEAFF
TRBJ2-7,TRBD1,NA,TRBV27,TGTGCCAGCAGTCCGGGACAGGGGATTTTCTACGAGCAGTACTTC,CASSPGQGIFYEQYF
TRBJ1-1,NA,NA,TRBV27,TGTGCCAGCAGTTTGGGGGGGATGAACACTGAAGCTTTCTTT,CASSLGGMNTEAFF
TRBJ1-3,NA,NA,TRBV30,TGTGCCTGGGCTCCAGCTGGAAACACCATATATTTT,CAWAPAGNTIYF
TRBJ2-7,NA,NA,TRBV27,TGTGCCAGCTCCGGTCGTGGGAGCTACGAGCAGTACTTC,CASSGRGSYEQYF
TRBJ2-5,NA,few,TRBV7-2,TGTGCCAGCAGCTTAGGTTCCAGCGTAAGGGAGACCCAGTACTTC,CASSLGSSVRETQYF
TRBJ2-1,TRBD2,NA,TRBV6-4,TGTGCCAGCAGTAAGCGGGGGATTGAAAATGAGCAGTTCTTC,CASSKRGIENEQFF
TRBJ1-1,TRBD1,NA,TRBV10-3,TGTGCCATCAGTGAAACCCAACAGGGGAGGTACACTGAAGCTTTCTTT,CAISETQQGRYTEAFF
TRBJ2-2,NA,few,TRBV6-5,TGTGCCAGCAGTTTATACCCCGCGGACACCGGGGAGCTGTTTTTT,CASSLYPADTGELFF
TRBJ2-1,TRBD2,few,TRBV6-4,TGTGCCAGCAGTGATAGGACTAGCGGGGAGCAGTTCTTC,CASSDRTSGEQFF
TRBJ1-5,NA,NA,TRBV6-1,TGTGCCAGCAGTGAAGAGGCAGGGAACAATCAGCCCCAGCATTTT,CASSEEAGNNQPQHF
TRBJ2-5,TRBD1,NA,TRBV28,TGTGCCAGCAGTCCAAGGGAGGGGACAGGGGAGACCCAGTACTTC,CASSPREGTGETQYF
TRBJ2-7,NA,NA,TRBV19,TGTGCCAGTAGTACGACAGGCCAGCCTTACGAGCAGTACTTC,CASSTTGQPYEQYF
TRBJ2-3,TRBD2,NA,TRBV28,TGTGCCAGCAGTTTATCCCCTTGGACTAGCGGGAGGGCCTCAGATACGCAGTATTTT,CASSLSPWTSGRASDTQYF